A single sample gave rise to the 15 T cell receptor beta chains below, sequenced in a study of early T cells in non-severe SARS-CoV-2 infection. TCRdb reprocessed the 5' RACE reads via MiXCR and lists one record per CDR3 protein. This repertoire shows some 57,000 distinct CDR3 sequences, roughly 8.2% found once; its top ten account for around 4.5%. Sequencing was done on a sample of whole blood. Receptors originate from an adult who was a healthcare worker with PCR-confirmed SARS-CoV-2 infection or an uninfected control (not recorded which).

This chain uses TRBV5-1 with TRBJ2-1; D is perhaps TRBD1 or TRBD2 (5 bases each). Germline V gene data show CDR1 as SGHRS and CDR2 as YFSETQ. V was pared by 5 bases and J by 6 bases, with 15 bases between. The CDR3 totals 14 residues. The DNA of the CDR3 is TGCGCCAGCAGGCCCGGGACGGCCTCCAATGAGCAGTTCTTC. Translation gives CASRPGTASNEQFF.

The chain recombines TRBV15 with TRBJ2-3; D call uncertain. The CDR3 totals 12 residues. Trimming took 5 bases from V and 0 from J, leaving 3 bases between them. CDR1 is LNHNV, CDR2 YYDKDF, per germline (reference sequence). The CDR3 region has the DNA TGTGCCACCAGCCCGAGCACAGATACGCAGTATTTT. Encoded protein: CATSPSTDTQYF.

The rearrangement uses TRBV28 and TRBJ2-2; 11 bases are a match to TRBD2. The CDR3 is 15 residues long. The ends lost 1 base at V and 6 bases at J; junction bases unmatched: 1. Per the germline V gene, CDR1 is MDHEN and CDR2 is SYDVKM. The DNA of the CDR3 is TGTGCCAGCAGTTTATTAGCGGGAGGGGCCGGGGAGCTGTTTTTT. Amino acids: CASSLLAGGAGELFF.

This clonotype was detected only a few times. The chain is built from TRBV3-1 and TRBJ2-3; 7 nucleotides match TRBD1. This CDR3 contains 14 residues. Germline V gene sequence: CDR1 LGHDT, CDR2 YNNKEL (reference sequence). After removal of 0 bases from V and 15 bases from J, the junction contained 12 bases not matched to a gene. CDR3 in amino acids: CASSQEKGQAIVYF. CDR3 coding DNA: TGTGCCAGCAGCCAAGAAAAAGGACAGGCTATTGTTTATTTT.

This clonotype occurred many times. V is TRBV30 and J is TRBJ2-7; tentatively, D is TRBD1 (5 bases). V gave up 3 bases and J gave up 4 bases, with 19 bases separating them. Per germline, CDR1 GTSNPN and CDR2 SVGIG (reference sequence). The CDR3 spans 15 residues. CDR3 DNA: TGTGCCTGGAGAAGACAGAGACAGCCTACGTACGAGCAGTACTTC. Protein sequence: CAWRRQRQPTYEQYF.

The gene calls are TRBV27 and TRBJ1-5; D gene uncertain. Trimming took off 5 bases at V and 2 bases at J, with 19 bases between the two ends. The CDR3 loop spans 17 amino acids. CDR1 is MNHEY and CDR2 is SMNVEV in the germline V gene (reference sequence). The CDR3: CASSPFDLGRGNQPQHF. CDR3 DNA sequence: TGTGCCAGCAGTCCATTCGACTTAGGGCGTGGCAATCAGCCCCAGCATTTT.

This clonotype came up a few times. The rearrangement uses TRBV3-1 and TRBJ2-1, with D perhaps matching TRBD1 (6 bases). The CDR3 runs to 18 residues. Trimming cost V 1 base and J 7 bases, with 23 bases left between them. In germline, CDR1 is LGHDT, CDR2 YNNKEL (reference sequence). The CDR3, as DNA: TGTGCCAGCAGCCAAGTGCCGGTTGGGGGCAGGTTTGGAAATGAGCAGTTCTTC. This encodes CASSQVPVGGRFGNEQFF.

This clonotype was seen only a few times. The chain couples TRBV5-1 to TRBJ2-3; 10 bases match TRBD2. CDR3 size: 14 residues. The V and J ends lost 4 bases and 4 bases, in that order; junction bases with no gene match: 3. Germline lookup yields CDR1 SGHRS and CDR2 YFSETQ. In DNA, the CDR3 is TGCGCCAGCAGCCCTGGGACTAGCGCAGATACGCAGTATTTT. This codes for CASSPGTSADTQYF.

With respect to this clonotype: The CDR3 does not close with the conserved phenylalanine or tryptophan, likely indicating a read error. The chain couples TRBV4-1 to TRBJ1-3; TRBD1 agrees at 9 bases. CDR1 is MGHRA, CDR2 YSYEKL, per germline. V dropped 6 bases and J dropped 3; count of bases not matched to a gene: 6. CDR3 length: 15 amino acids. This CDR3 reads CASRLDRGSGNTIYL. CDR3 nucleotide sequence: TGCGCCAGCAGACTCGACAGGGGGAGTGGAAACACCATATATCTT.

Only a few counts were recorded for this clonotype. The CDR3 region has the DNA TGTGCCAGCAGTCCTGGGGCAGGTCTCTCTGGAAACACCATATATTTT. Translating gives CASSPGAGLSGNTIYF. The chain is built from TRBV12-3 or TRBV12-4 and TRBJ1-3, with D possibly being TRBD1 (5 bases). Trimming pared 5 bases from V and 0 bases from J, leaving 14 bases between. This CDR3 region has 16 residues.

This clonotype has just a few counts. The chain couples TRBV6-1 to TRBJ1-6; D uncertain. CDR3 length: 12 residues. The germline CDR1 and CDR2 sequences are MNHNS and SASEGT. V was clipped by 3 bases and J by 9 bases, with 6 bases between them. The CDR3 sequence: CASSDLPSPLHF. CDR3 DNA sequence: TGTGCCAGCAGTGACCTACCTTCACCCCTCCACTTT.

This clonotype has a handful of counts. The CDR3 DNA is TGTGCCAGCAGCCCCGAGACTGTACCCTACGAGCAGTACTTC. Translating gives CASSPETVPYEQYF. The chain has TRBV11-2 and TRBJ2-7; D is uncertain. The CDR3 is 14 amino acids. The V and J ends lost 5 bases and 2 bases respectively, with 13 bases between them. In germline, CDR1 is SGHAT, CDR2 FQNNGV.

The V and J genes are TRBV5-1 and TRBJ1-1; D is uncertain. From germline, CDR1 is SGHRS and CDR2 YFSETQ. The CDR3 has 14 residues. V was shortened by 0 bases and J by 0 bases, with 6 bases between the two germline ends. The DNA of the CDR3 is TGCGCCAGCAGCTTGGCGACGCTGAACACTGAAGCTTTCTTT. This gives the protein CASSLATLNTEAFF.

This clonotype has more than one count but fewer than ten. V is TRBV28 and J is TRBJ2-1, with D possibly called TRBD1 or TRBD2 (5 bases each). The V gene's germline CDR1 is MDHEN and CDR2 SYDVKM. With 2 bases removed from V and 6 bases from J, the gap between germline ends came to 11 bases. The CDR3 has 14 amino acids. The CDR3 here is CASSLPGTGNEQFF. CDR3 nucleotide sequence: TGTGCCAGCAGTTTACCCGGGACGGGCAATGAGCAGTTCTTC. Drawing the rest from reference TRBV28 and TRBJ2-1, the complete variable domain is DVKVTQSSRYLVKRTGEKVFLECVQDMDHENMFWYRQDPGLGLRLIYFSYDVKMKEKGDIPEGYSVSREKKERFSLILESASTNQTSMYLCASSLPGTGNEQFFGPGTRLTVL.

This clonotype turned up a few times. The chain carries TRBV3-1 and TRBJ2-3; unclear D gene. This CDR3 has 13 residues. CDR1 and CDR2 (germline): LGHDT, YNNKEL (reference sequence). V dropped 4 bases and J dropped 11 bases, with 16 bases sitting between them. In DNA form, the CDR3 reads TGTGCCAGCAGCCCACGATCCAGCCTGGGGCAGTATTTT. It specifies CASSPRSSLGQYF.